A selection of T cell receptor beta chains follows, all from one sample in a study of T cells in Graves' hyperthyroidism and ophthalmopathy. MiXCR, run by TCRdb on the multiplex PCR reads, gives a single entry per CDR3 protein. This repertoire shows roughly 500,000 distinct CDR3 sequences, approximately 44% found once; its top ten account for roughly 20%. The specimen sequenced was peripheral blood or thyroid tissue (not recorded which). These receptors originate from an adult woman with Graves' disease, either hyperthyroidism or ophthalmopathy (not recorded which). CDR3s leave out the opening cysteine and the closing phenylalanine or tryptophan. D genes are given only for firm matches.

- TRBV14 ASSQEVHRGYT
TRBD1 TRBV6-4 ASSDSQTGWNTEAF
- TRBV24-1 ATSDPDSGTGELF
TRBD1 TRBV12-5 ASGQPTGGAERPQY
- TRBV9 ASSGVGQTYGYT
- TRBV27 ASSLSTAFSYEQY
TRBD1 TRBV7-3 ASSRDRANTYEQY
- TRBV7-9 ASSPTGRNEQY
- TRBV7-9 ASSSGGAGAGAF
- TRBV3-1 ASTPIPGVYEQY
TRBD2 TRBV18 ASSLQRGVNEQY
- TRBV28 ASSLFHDYEQY
- TRBV7-3 ASSLNFYNEQF
TRBD2 TRBV7-2 ASSFYPGLAGLETQY
TRBD2 TRBV20-1 SAVQVAGGGHEQY
- TRBV5-1 ASSFTPRTEHHEQY
- TRBV20-1 SASGGGEAF
TRBD2 TRBV10-3 AIRGTSGNTGELF
- TRBV7-2 ASSFHGVNVLT
- TRBV10-3 AIGRGGTDAAQY
- TRBV10-3 AISAGAWAETQY
- TRBV27 ASSSALSGTEKLF
- TRBV4-2 ASSQAGRFGYT
- TRBV10-3 AIGERAEAF
- TRBV15 ATSRDLEYEQY
- TRBV11-2 ASSAGSWGYT
TRBD2 TRBV5-1 ASSRLSGSKETQY
- TRBV20-1 SAKAQVRGRTYNSPLH
- TRBV7-8 ASSIRAVETNYGYT
- TRBV4-1 ASSHEYGQTTEAF
- TRBV5-1 ASSFNSSRAGKQAF
TRBD2 TRBV9 ASSDRLAGVYEQY
TRBD2 TRBV7-6 ASSLLAGAQY
TRBD1 TRBV13 ASSFQGTGRFYT
- TRBV11-2 ASSLVPGYQETQY
TRBD1 TRBV20-1 SARVTGTNGYT
- TRBV28 ASRRQSGVYEQY
- TRBV28 ASSLSLTYEQY
TRBD1 TRBV7-9 ASSGKDRGYNSGANVLT
TRBD1 TRBV7-8 ASSLDQGGGMF
TRBD1 TRBV29-1 SVDRGQGAFLAQY
- TRBV7-3 ASSLGFQGATLEQY
- TRBV7-6 ASSLGRFGETQY
- TRBV29-1 SVETRETQY
TRBD1 TRBV10-3 ATTDRGDTDTQY
- TRBV4-1 ASSQEPGLVAYT
- TRBV7-9 ASSLVGRDFVEQY
TRBD2 TRBV7-9 ASSRLAGYSYEQY
- TRBV4-1 ASSQVDSRDSYEQY
- TRBV5-1 ASSTGTPSTDTQY
- TRBV29-1 SVSGVGEQY
- TRBV9 ASSRGAVGYGYT